Included here is one TCR beta chain sequence, with context. Its antigen is as yet unknown. A second roughly 6 to 11 cycle PCR used barcoded and J-beta primers. TCRdb re-called the 5' RACE reads through MiXCR, storing one row per CDR3 protein. The table records about 800,000 distinct CDR3 sequences, roughly 50% of them present only once. The sample is drawn from a study of blood T cells in healthy people across ages. Whole-study findings and limits: While age rose, TCR beta diversity per million T cells dropped in a roughly linear way. Underestimates were what the diversity estimates from one million T cells were considered to be.

CDR1 is MNHNS and CDR2 is SASEGT in the germline V gene. Trimming removed 4 bases from V and 3 bases from J, with 21 bases in between. The CDR3 has 17 residues. Every sample yielded at least 6 million isolated PBMCs. The sequence derives from a man younger than 45 in good health. The sequencing input was blood. This chain links TRBV6-1 with TRBJ2-5, with a weak D call TRBD2 (6 bases). The CDR3 region is CASSGAGPLGHKETQYF. The CDR3, as DNA: TGTGCCAGCAGTGGGGCGGGACCGCTTGGCCATAAAGAGACCCAGTACTTC.